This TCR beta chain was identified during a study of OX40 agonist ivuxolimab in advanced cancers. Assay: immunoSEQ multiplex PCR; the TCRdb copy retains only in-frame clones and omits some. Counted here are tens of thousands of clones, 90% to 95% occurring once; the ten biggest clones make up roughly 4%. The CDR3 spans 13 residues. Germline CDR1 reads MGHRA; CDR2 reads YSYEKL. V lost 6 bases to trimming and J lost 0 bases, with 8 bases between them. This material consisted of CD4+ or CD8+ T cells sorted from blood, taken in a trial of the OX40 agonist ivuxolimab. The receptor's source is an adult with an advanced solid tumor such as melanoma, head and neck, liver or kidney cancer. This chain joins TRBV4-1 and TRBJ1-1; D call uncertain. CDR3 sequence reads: CASREAMNTEAFF. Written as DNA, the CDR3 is TGCGCCAGCAGAGAAGCCATGAACACTGAAGCTTTCTTT.